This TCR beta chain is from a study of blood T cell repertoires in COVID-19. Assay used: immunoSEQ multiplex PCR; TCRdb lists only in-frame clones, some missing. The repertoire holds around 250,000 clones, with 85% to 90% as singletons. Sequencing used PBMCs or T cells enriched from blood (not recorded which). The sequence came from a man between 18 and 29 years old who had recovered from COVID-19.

CDR3 in DNA: TGTGCCTGGAGTCATGGGCAGAACTACGAGCAGTACTTC. It codes for CAWSHGQNYEQYF. This chain links TRBV30 with TRBJ2-7; D gene unclear. V was pared by 2 bases and J by 3 bases, with 11 bases between. The CDR3 consists of 13 residues. CDR1 is GTSNPN and CDR2 is SVGIG in the germline V gene (reference sequence).